Listed below are T cell receptor beta chains from one sample, sequenced in a study of CD8+ T cells in alopecia areata. Libraries were prepared by immunoSEQ multiplex PCR; TCRdb keeps only in-frame clonotypes and omits some of them. The repertoire has 98,000 or so clones, under 65% of them found once; the top ten carry roughly 25%. Sample: NKG2D-low CD8+ T cells sorted from blood. The receptors here all came from a human donor with alopecia areata. Each CDR3 is given with its conserved first and last residue. A D gene is named only where the DNA matches it firmly. A clone size is listed for some rows: how often the clone was seen (once, few, many), or a class if it is expanded.

TRBV13	-	TRBJ2-3	-	TGTGCCAGCAGCCTACAGGGCTCAGATACGCAGTATTTT	CASSLQGSDTQYF
TRBV27	TRBD1	TRBJ2-1	-	TGTGCCAGCAGTTTGGGGACAGGTTTTCTCTACAATGAGCAGTTCTTC	CASSLGTGFLYNEQFF
TRBV4-1	TRBD1	TRBJ1-2	-	TGCGCCAGCAGCCACGAACGGACAGGGGGCGGACATGGCTACACCTTC	CASSHERTGGGHGYTF
TRBV7-6	-	TRBJ2-6	-	TGTGCCAGCAGCACGGGACCAACTGGGGCCAACGTCCTGACTTTC	CASSTGPTGANVLTF
TRBV13	TRBD2	TRBJ2-1	-	TGTGCCAGCAGCGCAGGGTTAGCGGGAGGGTGGGAGCAGTTCTTC	CASSAGLAGGWEQFF
TRBV11-2	-	TRBJ2-4	-	TGTGCCAGCAGCTTTGTTAGACAGGCCATAACCAAAAACATTCAGTACTTC	CASSFVRQAITKNIQYF
TRBV27	-	TRBJ2-1	-	TGTGCCAGCAGTTTCCCGGCCAGCAGCAATGAGCAGTTCTTC	CASSFPASSNEQFF
TRBV4-1	TRBD1	TRBJ2-1	few	TGCGCCAGTACACAGGGGGACGGTGAGCAGTTCTTC	CASTQGDGEQFF
TRBV27	-	TRBJ1-5	-	TGTGCCAGCAGTTATTCCTCTAATCAGCCCCAGCATTTT	CASSYSSNQPQHF
TRBV7-3	-	TRBJ2-1	-	TGTGCCAGCAGCCCCCGCGGAGGTGACACTGAGCAGTTCTTC	CASSPRGGDTEQFF
TRBV28	TRBD1	TRBJ2-5	-	TGTGCCAGCGATGGGACAGCGTACCAAGAGACCCAGTACTTC	CASDGTAYQETQYF
TRBV2	-	TRBJ2-3	-	TGTGCCAGAAGAAAGGTAGATACGCAGTATTTT	CARRKVDTQYF
TRBV11-3	-	TRBJ2-3	-	TGTGCCAGCAGCCGCGGGCCTTCGGATACGCAGTATTTT	CASSRGPSDTQYF
TRBV2	-	TRBJ2-7	-	TGTGCCAGCAGTAGCGACCCCTCCTACGAGCAGTACTTC	CASSSDPSYEQYF
TRBV7-8	-	TRBJ1-1	-	TGTGCCAGCAGGGATGACAGCCTTAACACTGAAGCTTTCTTT	CASRDDSLNTEAFF
TRBV4-1	TRBD2	TRBJ2-7	-	TGCGCCACCGGGACTAGCGGCTACGAGCAGTACTTC	CATGTSGYEQYF
TRBV5-6	TRBD1	TRBJ1-2	-	TGTGCCAGCACCGATTCACCCGGGACAGCATATGGCTACACCTTC	CASTDSPGTAYGYTF
TRBV14	-	TRBJ2-7	-	TGTGCCAGCAGCCAAGAGCCGGGAGTTGGCTACGAGCAGTACTTC	CASSQEPGVGYEQYF
TRBV5-1	-	TRBJ1-5	-	TGCGCCAGCAGCTTGGGGGGAGGTCAGCCCCAGCATTTT	CASSLGGGQPQHF
TRBV10-3	-	TRBJ1-1	-	TGTGCCATCAGTGATGAGGCAGCGAACACTGAAGCTTTCTTT	CAISDEAANTEAFF
TRBV27	TRBD1	TRBJ1-5	-	TGTGCCAGCGCCAGGGGGCGAGGCAATCAGCCCCAGCATTTT	CASARGRGNQPQHF
TRBV6-6	-	TRBJ1-1	few	TGTGCCAGCACTCTCGGAGGCACTGAAGCTTTCTTT	CASTLGGTEAFF
TRBV25-1	-	TRBJ2-3	-	TGTGCCAGCAGTGGGGACCAAGACATCGCAGATACGCAGTATTTT	CASSGDQDIADTQYF
TRBV6-1	-	TRBJ1-4	-	TGTGCCAGCTCCACCGAAGCGGATGAAAAACTGTTTTTT	CASSTEADEKLFF
TRBV27	-	TRBJ2-1	-	TGTGCCAGCTTTTTAAGGGGAAATGAGCAGTTCTTC	CASFLRGNEQFF
TRBV7-9	-	TRBJ2-2	-	TGTGCCAGCAGCTTGAGTTTCGGGGAGCTGTTTTTT	CASSLSFGELFF
TRBV6-4	-	TRBJ2-5	few	TGTGCCATCAGTGTCCACGGCAGCCAAGAGACCCAGTACTTC	CAISVHGSQETQYF
TRBV7-9	-	TRBJ2-7	few	TGTGCCAGCAGCGAAGACACTTCCTACGAGCAGTACTTC	CASSEDTSYEQYF
TRBV5-6	-	TRBJ2-5	-	TGTGCCAGCAGCGGGGACCCCTTGGGGAGGCGCGAGACCCAGTACTTC	CASSGDPLGRRETQYF
TRBV30	-	TRBJ1-1	few	TGTGCCTGGGTAGTCTCCCCGCACCGACGGGACACTGAAGCTTTCTTT	CAWVVSPHRRDTEAFF
TRBV5-1	TRBD2	TRBJ2-2	few	TGCGCCAGACCCCCGGACGGGAGGACCGGGGAGCTGTTTTTT	CARPPDGRTGELFF
TRBV28	-	TRBJ2-5	-	TGTGCCAGCAGTTTCGGTGACAGAAGCTTCCAAGAGACCCAGTACTTC	CASSFGDRSFQETQYF
TRBV7-2	-	TRBJ2-2	-	TGTGCCAGCAGAATACCGGGGTCCGGGGAGCTGTTTTTT	CASRIPGSGELFF
TRBV5-5	-	TRBJ1-2	-	TGTGCCAGCAGCTTGGACGTGTTCGATGGCTACACCTTC	CASSLDVFDGYTF
TRBV9	-	TRBJ2-7	once	TGTGCCAGCAGCGCCAACCCGACAATCAGCTCCTACGAGCAGTACTTC	CASSANPTISSYEQYF
TRBV5-1	-	TRBJ2-7	-	TGCGCCAGCAGCTTGGCTCCGGGACCCTTGAACGAGCAGTACTTC	CASSLAPGPLNEQYF
TRBV10-3	TRBD1	TRBJ2-5	few	TGTGCCATCAGCGGACAGGGGGAGACCCAGTACTTC	CAISGQGETQYF
TRBV13	TRBD1	TRBJ1-1	-	TGTGCCAGCAGCTTAGGCCCGACAGGGGCCACTGAAGCTTTCTTT	CASSLGPTGATEAFF
TRBV9	-	TRBJ1-1	-	TGTGCCAGCAGCGTAGAAAACAGGGTTACCCCCAACGGCGCTGAAGCTTTCTTT	CASSVENRVTPNGAEAFF
TRBV29-1	-	TRBJ2-1	-	TGCAGCGTTGCGAACGGTATCGGCAATGAGCAGTTCTTC	CSVANGIGNEQFF
TRBV7-3	TRBD2	TRBJ2-3	-	TGTGCCAGCAGCCTCGCGGGAGGGGACACAGATACGCAGTATTTT	CASSLAGGDTDTQYF
TRBV23-1	-	TRBJ2-7	few	TGCGCCAGCAGTCAATCGGCCCCGGGACGGATAACCTACGAGCAGTACTTC	CASSQSAPGRITYEQYF
TRBV7-9	-	TRBJ2-1	-	TGTGCCAGCAGCTTAGGAGGGACAAATGAGCAGTTCTTC	CASSLGGTNEQFF
TRBV5-6	-	TRBJ2-2	once	TGTGCCAGCAGCTTCCAGGGGATCGGGGAGCTGTTTTTT	CASSFQGIGELFF
TRBV6-5	-	TRBJ2-3	-	TGTGCCAGCAGTGGAGGGTCTGACGATACGCAGTATTTT	CASSGGSDDTQYF
TRBV2	TRBD1	TRBJ1-2	-	TGTGCCACCCTCGATCCGGGACAGGAGGCGTATGGCTACACCTTC	CATLDPGQEAYGYTF
TRBV28	-	TRBJ2-1	-	TGTGCCAGCAGGGATCCTAGGCGGGATAGGGTCAATGAGCAGTTCTTC	CASRDPRRDRVNEQFF
TRBV5-1	TRBD2	TRBJ2-3	-	TGCGCCAGCAGCCGGGGGGCAGATACGCAGTATTTT	CASSRGADTQYF
TRBV5-1	TRBD1	TRBJ1-2	-	TGCGCCAGCAGCTTCACCACGGACAGGACTAACTATGGCTACACCTTC	CASSFTTDRTNYGYTF
TRBV5-1	-	TRBJ2-2	-	TGCGCCAGCAGCTCAAACACCGGGGAGCTGTTTTTT	CASSSNTGELFF
TRBV27	-	TRBJ1-1	-	TGTGCCAGCAGTTTCCGGCTGAACACTGAAGCTTTCTTT	CASSFRLNTEAFF
TRBV4-1	-	TRBJ2-5	-	TGCGCCAGCAGCCAAGCCCCCTTTTGGGAGGGGGAAGAGACCCAGTACTTC	CASSQAPFWEGEETQYF
TRBV5-1	-	TRBJ2-3	-	TGCGCCAGCGACCCACGGGAGCGGTGGTATTTT	CASDPRERWYF
TRBV2	-	TRBJ2-5	-	TGTGCCAGTACCACGGACGGAGAGACCCAGTACTTC	CASTTDGETQYF
TRBV7-8	TRBD1	TRBJ2-7	-	TGTGCCAGCAGCGGGGACAGCCTGCCCTACGAGCAGTACTTC	CASSGDSLPYEQYF
TRBV19	-	TRBJ2-7	-	TGTGCCAGTAGTACCTCCGGAGCCTACGAGCAGTACTTC	CASSTSGAYEQYF
TRBV7-2	-	TRBJ2-5	-	TGTGCCAGCAGCTTAGTCTTGGCGAACGGGGAGACCCAGTACTTC	CASSLVLANGETQYF